The rows below give T cell receptor beta chains drawn from one sample of a study of blood T cell repertoires in COVID-19. TCRdb's table, derived via immunoSEQ multiplex PCR, lists solely in-frame clones and lacks some. The sample shows 150,000 to 200,000 clones, approximately 80% of them seen only once. The sequencing input was PBMCs or T cells enriched from blood (not recorded which). These receptors were collected from a man aged 50-60 years who had recovered from COVID-19. The CDR3 runs from the conserved cysteine through the conserved F or W. D genes are given only for firm matches. Only part of the rows carry a size: once, few, many, or a class if the clone is expanded.

CDR3 protein: CASSPDRVNSPLHF
CDR3 DNA: TGTGCCAGCAGCCCGGACAGGGTTAATTCACCCCTCCACTTT
D gene: TRBD1
V gene: TRBV5-5
J gene: TRBJ1-6
clone size: once

CDR3 protein: CASSGVGATNIQYF
CDR3 DNA: TGTGCCAGCTCCGGAGTGGGGGCCACAAACATTCAGTACTTC
D gene: NA
V gene: TRBV6-6
J gene: TRBJ2-4
clone size: NA

CDR3 protein: CASSLTSGGWQETQYF
CDR3 DNA: TGTGCCAGCAGCCTGACTAGCGGGGGGTGGCAAGAGACCCAGTACTTC
D gene: TRBD2
V gene: TRBV4-2
J gene: TRBJ2-5
clone size: NA

CDR3 protein: CASSLVQAAGNTIYF
CDR3 DNA: TGTGCCAGCAGCTTAGTACAGGCGGCGGGAAACACCATATATTTT
D gene: NA
V gene: TRBV7-2
J gene: TRBJ1-3
clone size: NA

CDR3 protein: CASSEAPTGGFAEQYF
CDR3 DNA: TGTGCCAGCAGTGAAGCGCCGACAGGGGGCTTTGCCGAGCAGTACTTC
D gene: TRBD1
V gene: TRBV6-1
J gene: TRBJ2-7
clone size: NA

CDR3 protein: CASSFIGTVSNQPQHF
CDR3 DNA: TGTGCCAGCAGCTTTATTGGGACAGTGAGCAATCAGCCCCAGCATTTT
D gene: TRBD1
V gene: TRBV7-2
J gene: TRBJ1-5
clone size: NA

CDR3 protein: CASSLAWSGDSNQPQHF
CDR3 DNA: TGTGCCAGCAGCTTAGCATGGTCGGGGGACAGCAATCAGCCCCAGCATTTT
D gene: NA
V gene: TRBV7-8
J gene: TRBJ1-5
clone size: NA

CDR3 protein: CASSPDRGPHTGELFF
CDR3 DNA: TGTGCCAGCTCACCCGACAGGGGGCCGCACACCGGGGAGCTGTTTTTT
D gene: TRBD1
V gene: TRBV18
J gene: TRBJ2-2
clone size: NA

CDR3 protein: CASSWDSGGRNTEAFF
CDR3 DNA: TGCGCCAGCAGCTGGGACTCAGGGGGAAGAAACACTGAAGCTTTCTTT
D gene: TRBD1
V gene: TRBV5-1
J gene: TRBJ1-1
clone size: NA

CDR3 protein: CASPGGLDGGYTF
CDR3 DNA: TGTGCCTCGCCCGGGGGGCTAGACGGTGGCTACACCTTC
D gene: NA
V gene: TRBV7-9
J gene: TRBJ1-2
clone size: NA

CDR3 protein: CASSELFRDTIYF
CDR3 DNA: TGTGCCAGCAGCGAACTATTTCGCGACACCATATATTTT
D gene: NA
V gene: TRBV12-3/TRBV12-4
J gene: TRBJ1-3
clone size: NA

CDR3 protein: CASRTDYRNEQFF
CDR3 DNA: TGTGCCAGCAGGACCGACTACCGTAATGAGCAGTTCTTC
D gene: NA
V gene: TRBV7-2
J gene: TRBJ2-1
clone size: NA

CDR3 protein: CASSLDRDNEQYF
CDR3 DNA: TGTGCCAGCAGCTTAGACAGGGACAACGAGCAGTACTTC
D gene: NA
V gene: TRBV7-8
J gene: TRBJ2-7
clone size: few

CDR3 protein: CASSLGGGYSYTF
CDR3 DNA: TGTGCCAGCAGTTTAGGAGGGGGCTACAGCTACACCTTC
D gene: TRBD1
V gene: TRBV12-3/TRBV12-4
J gene: TRBJ1-2
clone size: NA

CDR3 protein: CASSEDPGQGADTQYF
CDR3 DNA: TGTGCCAGCAGTGAAGACCCGGGACAGGGGGCAGATACGCAGTATTTT
D gene: TRBD1
V gene: TRBV6-4
J gene: TRBJ2-3
clone size: NA

CDR3 protein: CASSLEGVSSYNEQFF
CDR3 DNA: TGCGCCAGCAGCTTGGAAGGGGTCAGCTCCTACAATGAGCAGTTCTTC
D gene: NA
V gene: TRBV5-1
J gene: TRBJ2-1
clone size: NA

CDR3 protein: CASSEFRTGREQYF
CDR3 DNA: TGTGCCAGCAGTGAATTCAGGACAGGGCGGGAGCAGTACTTC
D gene: TRBD1
V gene: TRBV6-1
J gene: TRBJ2-7
clone size: once

CDR3 protein: CSVVRQGGLGYTF
CDR3 DNA: TGCAGCGTCGTTCGACAGGGTGGGCTTGGCTACACCTTC
D gene: TRBD1
V gene: TRBV29-1
J gene: TRBJ1-2
clone size: NA

CDR3 protein: CASSQSTAPSNQPQHF
CDR3 DNA: TGCGCCAGCAGTCAAAGTACAGCCCCTAGCAATCAGCCCCAGCATTTT
D gene: NA
V gene: TRBV23-1
J gene: TRBJ1-5
clone size: many

CDR3 protein: CASSQTGTGVSYNEQFF
CDR3 DNA: TGCGCCAGCAGCCAAACAGGGACAGGGGTTTCCTACAATGAGCAGTTCTTC
D gene: TRBD1
V gene: TRBV4-1
J gene: TRBJ2-1
clone size: NA

CDR3 protein: CAWRPGGSYEQYF
CDR3 DNA: TGTGCCTGGAGACCAGGGGGCTCATACGAGCAGTACTTC
D gene: TRBD1
V gene: TRBV30
J gene: TRBJ2-7
clone size: NA

CDR3 protein: CSVDWTTQETQYF
CDR3 DNA: TGCAGCGTTGACTGGACAACACAAGAGACCCAGTACTTC
D gene: NA
V gene: TRBV29-1
J gene: TRBJ2-5
clone size: NA

CDR3 protein: CATTPEGVLYNEQFF
CDR3 DNA: TGTGCCACCACACCGGAGGGCGTTTTGTACAATGAGCAGTTCTTC
D gene: NA
V gene: TRBV19
J gene: TRBJ2-1
clone size: NA

CDR3 protein: CASSVRSPVTDTQYF
CDR3 DNA: TGTGCCAGCAGTGTCAGGTCACCTGTCACAGATACGCAGTATTTT
D gene: NA
V gene: TRBV25-1
J gene: TRBJ2-3
clone size: once

CDR3 protein: CSVDGRGSEKLFF
CDR3 DNA: TGCAGCGTTGACGGCAGGGGAAGCGAAAAACTGTTTTTT
D gene: NA
V gene: TRBV29-1
J gene: TRBJ1-4
clone size: NA

CDR3 protein: CASSARLAGVYNEQFF
CDR3 DNA: TGTGCCAGCAGCGCCAGACTAGCGGGGGTATACAATGAGCAGTTCTTC
D gene: TRBD2
V gene: TRBV13
J gene: TRBJ2-1
clone size: NA

CDR3 protein: CASSLKGLTYNEQFF
CDR3 DNA: TGTGCCAGCAGTTTAAAGGGGCTCACCTACAATGAGCAGTTCTTC
D gene: NA
V gene: TRBV28
J gene: TRBJ2-1
clone size: NA

CDR3 protein: CKRGGNSNQPQHF
CDR3 DNA: TGTAAAAGAGGGGGCAATAGCAATCAGCCCCAGCATTTT
D gene: TRBD1
V gene: TRBV19
J gene: TRBJ1-5
clone size: NA

CDR3 protein: CASSSGTVFRTEAFF
CDR3 DNA: TGTGCCAGCAGTTCCGGGACAGTCTTTCGGACTGAAGCTTTCTTT
D gene: TRBD1
V gene: TRBV27
J gene: TRBJ1-1
clone size: NA

CDR3 protein: CASSFRGTELVYGYTF
CDR3 DNA: TGTGCCAGCAGCTTCCGTGGGACAGAGTTGGTCTATGGCTACACCTTC
D gene: TRBD1
V gene: TRBV5-4
J gene: TRBJ1-2
clone size: NA

CDR3 protein: CAIGGGGTSSYNEQFF
CDR3 DNA: TGTGCCATCGGTGGCGGGGGGACTAGCTCCTACAATGAGCAGTTCTTC
D gene: TRBD2
V gene: TRBV10-3
J gene: TRBJ2-1
clone size: NA

CDR3 protein: CASSYRDRGFQETQYF
CDR3 DNA: TGTGCCAGCAGTTACCGGGACAGGGGCTTCCAAGAGACCCAGTACTTC
D gene: TRBD1
V gene: TRBV6-5
J gene: TRBJ2-5
clone size: NA

CDR3 protein: CATSAQGGNYGYTF
CDR3 DNA: TGTGCCACCAGTGCGCAGGGAGGGAACTATGGCTACACCTTC
D gene: NA
V gene: TRBV24-1
J gene: TRBJ1-2
clone size: NA

CDR3 protein: CASSEAASEYGYTF
CDR3 DNA: TGTGCCAGCAGTGAGGCGGCCTCGGAGTATGGCTACACCTTC
D gene: NA
V gene: TRBV6-1
J gene: TRBJ1-2
clone size: NA

CDR3 protein: CASARTGLNTGELFF
CDR3 DNA: TGCGCCAGCGCACGGACAGGGCTAAACACCGGGGAGCTGTTTTTT
D gene: TRBD1
V gene: TRBV10-1
J gene: TRBJ2-2
clone size: NA

CDR3 protein: CASSYGTDEAFF
CDR3 DNA: TGTGCCAGCAGCTACGGGACAGATGAAGCTTTCTTT
D gene: TRBD1
V gene: TRBV2
J gene: TRBJ1-1
clone size: NA

CDR3 protein: CASSGSMAGYTF
CDR3 DNA: TGTGCCAGCAGCGGGTCCATGGCTGGCTACACCTTC
D gene: NA
V gene: TRBV9
J gene: TRBJ1-2
clone size: NA

CDR3 protein: CASTDRVGNQPQHF
CDR3 DNA: TGTGCCAGCACCGACAGGGTTGGCAATCAGCCCCAGCATTTT
D gene: TRBD1
V gene: TRBV19
J gene: TRBJ1-5
clone size: NA

CDR3 protein: CASRSAGQGNTEAFF
CDR3 DNA: TGTGCCAGCAGATCAGCGGGACAGGGGAACACTGAAGCTTTCTTT
D gene: TRBD1
V gene: TRBV6-5
J gene: TRBJ1-1
clone size: NA

CDR3 protein: CASSPDSVSGANVLTF
CDR3 DNA: TGTGCCAGCAGCCCGGACAGCGTGTCTGGGGCCAACGTCCTGACTTTC
D gene: NA
V gene: TRBV7-3
J gene: TRBJ2-6
clone size: NA

CDR3 protein: CASSLTGQGAPAQYF
CDR3 DNA: TGCGCCAGCAGCTTGACGGGACAGGGGGCGCCGGCGCAGTATTTT
D gene: TRBD1
V gene: TRBV5-1
J gene: TRBJ2-3
clone size: NA

CDR3 protein: CASSPRGQGATETQYF
CDR3 DNA: TGTGCCAGCAGCCCTCGGGGACAGGGGGCTACAGAGACCCAGTACTTC
D gene: TRBD1
V gene: TRBV7-9
J gene: TRBJ2-5
clone size: NA